The sequence of this T cell receptor beta chain was determined in a study of graft-versus-host responses after intestinal transplantation. Germline values: CDR1 MNHEY, CDR2 SVGAGI. This CDR3 is built from 13 residues. V lost 7 bases and J lost 5; bases outside the gene matches: 3. The protocol was immunoSEQ multiplex PCR, while the TCRdb copy is restricted to in-frame clones and leaves out a portion. The sample consists of tens of thousands of clones, 75% to 95% of them appearing once. Worth noting for this clone: Its antigen remains unknown.

The sequencing here drew on unstimulated CD8+ T cells sorted from spleen or lymph node cells, taken before intestinal transplant. The sequence was collected from a human donor who received an intestinal transplant. The gene calls are TRBV6-5 and TRBJ2-1; 9 bases map to TRBD1. The CDR3 DNA sequence: TGTGCCAGCACCGGGGACAGGGACAATGAGCAGTTCTTC. Translation: CASTGDRDNEQFF.